The 14 T cell receptor beta chains below all came from one sample that was sequenced in a study of shared clonotypes between healthy human individuals. Produced via immunoSEQ multiplex PCR; TCRdb's table is partial and in-frame only. In the table there are about 1 million clones, 60% to 80% of which are singletons. Sequencing was carried out using memory CD4+ T cells sorted from blood. Documented subset: CD45RA-negative fraction. The receptors come from a young man in good health.

There are a few counts of this clone. V gene TRBV7-9 combines with J gene TRBJ1-5; 7 nucleotides line up with TRBD1. CDR1 is SEHNR and CDR2 is FQNEAQ in the germline V gene (reference sequence). The CDR3 length is 13 residues. V lost 5 bases and J lost 4; bases outside the gene matches: 2. Here the CDR3 DNA reads TGTGCCAGCAGCCTACAGGGGAATCAGCCCCAGCATTTT. This encodes CASSLQGNQPQHF.

The genes are TRBV30 and TRBJ2-3; maybe TRBD1 (5 bases). The CDR3 runs 14 residues. Trimming took off 2 bases at V and 1 base at J, with 10 bases between the two ends. Germline assignment: CDR1 GTSNPN and CDR2 SVGIG (reference sequence). For the CDR3, the DNA is TGTGCCTGGAGTACAGGATACCGCACAGATACGCAGTATTTT. Translated, it gives CAWSTGYRTDTQYF. The full variable domain, with the rest looked up from reference TRBV30 and TRBJ2-3, is SQTIHQWPATLVQPVGSPLSLECTVEGTSNPNLYWYRQAAGRGLQLLFYSVGIGQISSEVPQNLSASRPQDRQFILSSKKLLLSDSGFYLCAWSTGYRTDTQYFGPGTRLTVL.

The chain uses TRBV7-8 and TRBJ1-3, with 12 nucleotides matching TRBD1. Looked up from germline, CDR1 is SGHVS and CDR2 is FQNEAQ. Losses at the gene ends were 6 bases for V and 4 bases for J; bases not matched to a gene: 10. This CDR3 has 17 residues. The CDR3, as DNA: TGTGCCAGCAGACTCGGGGGGACAGGGGGCCTAGGAAACACCATATATTTT. It encodes CASRLGGTGGLGNTIYF.

This clone was seen just once. V is TRBV7-9 and J is TRBJ2-7; TRBD2 agrees at 7 bases. Germline V gene data show CDR1 as SEHNR and CDR2 as FQNEAQ (reference sequence). This CDR3 has 16 residues. V lost 0 bases, J lost 2 bases, and 7 bases stayed unmatched. CDR3 in DNA: TGTGCCAGCAGCTTAGCGGGAGGGAACGGTGCCTACGAGCAGTACTTC. Residues: CASSLAGGNGAYEQYF.

This clone occurred many times. Distinct nucleotide sequences in the sample also encode this CDR3. V is TRBV30 and J is TRBJ2-1, with 9 bases lining up with TRBD1. Germline V gene lookup returns CDR1 GTSNPN and CDR2 SVGIG (reference sequence). Germline trimming cut 1 base from V and 4 bases from J; bases unmatched to any gene: 5. This CDR3 comprises 15 residues. The CDR3: CAWSGGQGFYNEQFF. The DNA of the CDR3 is TGTGCCTGGAGTGGCGGACAGGGGTTTTACAATGAGCAGTTCTTC.

The J gene is TRBJ2-3, the V gene TRBV29-1, with 9 bases fitting TRBD1. Germline lookup yields CDR1 SQVTM and CDR2 ANQGSEA. Trimming took 4 bases from V and 1 from J; bases not matched to a gene: 9. The CDR3 loop spans 16 amino acids. CDR3 sequence reads: CSVVSVTGGGTDTQYF. The CDR3 DNA follows: TGCAGCGTTGTATCAGTGACAGGGGGAGGCACAGATACGCAGTATTTT.

This clone was observed at least ten times. Other DNA sequences in this specimen translate into the identical CDR3. The genes are TRBV6-5 and TRBJ2-7; 7 bases align to TRBD1. Germline trimming cut 5 bases from V and 4 bases from J; bases unmatched to any gene: 5. This CDR3 comprises 13 residues. Germline loops: CDR1 MNHEY, CDR2 SVGAGI. CDR3 sequence: CASSRTGVYEQYF. DNA of the CDR3: TGTGCCAGCAGTAGGACAGGAGTATACGAGCAGTACTTC.

The V call is TRBV28, the J call TRBJ1-6, with a tentative D call TRBD1 (5 bases). This CDR3 region has 17 residues. From germline, CDR1 is MDHEN and CDR2 SYDVKM. Trimming removed 6 bases from V and 7 bases from J, with 22 bases in between. The CDR3 reads CASSVSGGLRKNSPLHF. The CDR3 DNA reads TGTGCCAGCAGCGTCTCGGGGGGTCTCAGGAAAAATTCACCCCTCCACTTT. The entire variable domain, with the rest obtained from reference TRBV28 and TRBJ1-6, is as follows: DVKVTQSSRYLVKRTGEKVFLECVQDMDHENMFWYRQDPGLGLRLIYFSYDVKMKEKGDIPEGYSVSREKKERFSLILESASTNQTSMYLCASSVSGGLRKNSPLHFGNGTRLTVT.

V and J are TRBV5-1 and TRBJ2-7; D is unclear. The V gene's germline CDR1 is SGHRS and CDR2 YFSETQ. This CDR3 has 15 residues. Trimming stripped 0 bases from V and 0 bases from J, with 10 bases between. CDR3 in amino acids: CASSLVPLSSYEQYF. CDR3 bases: TGCGCCAGCAGCTTGGTGCCCCTAAGCTCCTACGAGCAGTACTTC. The full variable domain, its missing parts supplied by reference TRBV5-1 and TRBJ2-7, is KAGVTQTPRYLIKTRGQQVTLSCSPISGHRSVSWYQQTPGQGLQFLFEYFSETQRNKGNFPGRFSGRQFSNSRSEMNVSTLELGDSALYLCASSLVPLSSYEQYFGPGTRLTVT.

This clone has only one observation. CDR3 sequence: CASSLSFSSGGRGNEQFF. CDR3 DNA sequence: TGTGCCAGCAGCTTATCGTTTTCTAGCGGGGGGCGGGGAAATGAGCAGTTCTTC. V and J are TRBV7-2 and TRBJ2-1, with 11 nucleotides matching TRBD2. Trimming removed 2 bases from V and 7 bases from J; junction bases left unmatched: 13. The germline V gene has CDR1 SGHTA and CDR2 FQGNSA. The CDR3 extends over 18 amino acids.

This clone was picked up many times. V gene TRBV7-3 combines with J gene TRBJ2-2; D unclear. This CDR3 spans 14 amino acids. Germline V lookup: CDR1 SGHTA, CDR2 FQGTGA. Trimming left V 5 bases short and J 0 bases short, with 7 bases between. CDR3 coding DNA: TGTGCCAGCAGCATGGTAGCGAACACCGGGGAGCTGTTTTTT. This sequence encodes CASSMVANTGELFF.

The V call is TRBV5-4, the J call TRBJ1-1; the D is unclear. CDR3 length: 12 amino acids. Germline V gene lookup returns CDR1 SGHNT and CDR2 YYREEE (reference sequence). Trimming pared 9 bases from V and 1 base from J, leaving 10 bases between. Here the CDR3 DNA reads TGTGCCACCACCACCCCGAACACTGAAGCTTTCTTT. Amino acids: CATTTPNTEAFF.

The V gene is TRBV11-2, the J gene TRBJ2-2; D is ambiguous. Germline values: CDR1 SGHAT, CDR2 FQNNGV. This CDR3 is 14 amino acids long. V was clipped by 6 bases and J by 1 base, with 9 bases between them. CDR3 sequence: CASRISGNTGELFF. For the CDR3, the DNA is TGTGCCAGCAGAATATCAGGGAACACCGGGGAGCTGTTTTTT. The whole variable domain, filled in from reference TRBV11-2 and TRBJ2-2, reads EAGVAQSPRYKIIEKRQSVAFWCNPISGHATLYWYQQILGQGPKLLIQFQNNGVVDDSQLPKDRFSAERLKGVDSTLKIQPAKLEDSAVYLCASRISGNTGELFFGEGSRLTVL.

This chain links TRBV19 with TRBJ1-2; 10 bases match TRBD1. The germline V gene encodes CDR1 LNHDA and CDR2 SQIVND (reference sequence). V shed 6 bases and J 2 bases; nucleotides not matched to a gene: 3. The CDR3 spans 14 residues. This CDR3 reads CASRQDRGNYGYTF. In DNA form, the CDR3 reads TGTGCCAGTAGGCAGGACAGGGGGAACTATGGCTACACCTTC.